Given below is one T cell receptor beta chain in context. This entry comes from a study of blood T cell repertoires in COVID-19. Data came from immunoSEQ multiplex PCR; TCRdb stores just in-frame clones and leaves some out. The repertoire consists of around 140,000 clones, with about 85% occurring once and the leading ten covering more than 2%. V shed 4 bases and J 6 bases; nucleotides not matched to a gene: 3. Germline V gene lookup returns CDR1 SGHRS and CDR2 YFSETQ. The CDR3 sequence is 12 residues long. A Seattle source enrolled patients during active infection and followed them longitudinally. The sequencing sample was made of peripheral blood. The receptor was isolated from a human donor with COVID-19, enrolled during active disease. The donor label of this sample is uncertain. The chain is built from TRBV5-1 and TRBJ2-7; TRBD1 agrees at 8 bases. The CDR3 reads CASSATGGEQYF. CDR3 sequence (DNA): TGCGCCAGCAGCGCTACAGGGGGCGAGCAGTACTTC.